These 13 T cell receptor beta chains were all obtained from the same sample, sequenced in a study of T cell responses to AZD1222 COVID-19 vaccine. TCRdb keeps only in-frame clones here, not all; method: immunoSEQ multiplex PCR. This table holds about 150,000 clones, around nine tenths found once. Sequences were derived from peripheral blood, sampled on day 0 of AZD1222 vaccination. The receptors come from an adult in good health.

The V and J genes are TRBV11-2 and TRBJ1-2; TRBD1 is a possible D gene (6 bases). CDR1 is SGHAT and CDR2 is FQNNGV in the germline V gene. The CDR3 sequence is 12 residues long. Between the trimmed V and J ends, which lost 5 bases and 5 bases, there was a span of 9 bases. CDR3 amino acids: CASSPGQYGYTF. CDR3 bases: TGTGCCAGCAGCCCTGGACAGTATGGCTACACCTTC.

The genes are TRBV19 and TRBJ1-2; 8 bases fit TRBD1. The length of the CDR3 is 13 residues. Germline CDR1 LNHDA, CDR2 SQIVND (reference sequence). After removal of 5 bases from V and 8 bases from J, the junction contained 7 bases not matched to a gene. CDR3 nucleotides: TGTGCCAGTAGTCCCAGGACAGGGAAGGGCTACACCTTC. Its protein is CASSPRTGKGYTF.

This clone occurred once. The CDR3 reads CASGLGTGASGEQYF. CDR3 sequence (DNA): TGTGCTAGTGGTCTCGGGACAGGTGCTTCGGGCGAGCAGTACTTC. This chain joins TRBV12-5 and TRBJ2-7, with TRBD1 matching 8 bases. The CDR3 is 15 residues long. The V segment lost 5 bases and the J segment 6 bases; nucleotides outside the gene matches: 12. Germline V gene data show CDR1 as LGHNT and CDR2 as FRNRAP.

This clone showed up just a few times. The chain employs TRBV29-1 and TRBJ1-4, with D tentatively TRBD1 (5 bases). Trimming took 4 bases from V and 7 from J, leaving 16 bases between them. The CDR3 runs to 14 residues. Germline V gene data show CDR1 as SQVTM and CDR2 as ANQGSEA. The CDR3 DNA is TGCAGCGTTGTCGCGGGGGGAGAGAGTGAAAAACTGTTTTTT. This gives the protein CSVVAGGESEKLFF. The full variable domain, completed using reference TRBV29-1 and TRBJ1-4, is SAVISQKPSRDICQRGTSLTIQCQVDSQVTMMFWYRQQPGQSLTLIATANQGSEATYESGFVIDKFPISRPNLTFSTLTVSNMSPEDSSIYLCSVVAGGESEKLFFGSGTQLSVL.

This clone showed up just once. CDR3 region: CASSESGRSQKNTEAFF. The CDR3 nucleotides are TGCGCCAGCAGTGAGTCGGGGAGGTCCCAAAAAAACACTGAAGCTTTCTTT. The chain has TRBV10-1 and TRBJ1-1; D is unresolved. This CDR3 region has 17 residues. CDR1 is WNHNN, CDR2 SYGVQD, per germline (reference sequence). V gave up 0 bases and J gave up 2 bases, with 16 bases separating them.

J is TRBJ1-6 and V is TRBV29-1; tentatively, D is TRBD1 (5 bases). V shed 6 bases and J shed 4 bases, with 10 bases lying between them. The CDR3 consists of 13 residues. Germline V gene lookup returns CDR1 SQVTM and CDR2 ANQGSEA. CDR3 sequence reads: CSVLTAYNSPLHF. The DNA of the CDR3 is TGCAGCGTGCTGACAGCGTATAATTCACCCCTCCACTTT.

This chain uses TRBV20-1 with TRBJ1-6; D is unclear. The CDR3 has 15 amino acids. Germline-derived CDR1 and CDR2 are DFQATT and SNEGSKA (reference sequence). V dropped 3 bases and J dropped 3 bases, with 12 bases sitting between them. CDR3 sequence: CSASRAASYNSPLHF. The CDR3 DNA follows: TGCAGTGCTAGTAGGGCAGCGAGCTATAATTCACCCCTCCACTTT.

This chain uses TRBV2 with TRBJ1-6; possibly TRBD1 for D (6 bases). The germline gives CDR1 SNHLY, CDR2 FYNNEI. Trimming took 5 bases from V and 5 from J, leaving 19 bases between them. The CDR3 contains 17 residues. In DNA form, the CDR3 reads TGTGCCAGCAGTTTTGAAACCAGGGGTCTCGATAATTCACCCCTCCACTTT. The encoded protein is CASSFETRGLDNSPLHF.

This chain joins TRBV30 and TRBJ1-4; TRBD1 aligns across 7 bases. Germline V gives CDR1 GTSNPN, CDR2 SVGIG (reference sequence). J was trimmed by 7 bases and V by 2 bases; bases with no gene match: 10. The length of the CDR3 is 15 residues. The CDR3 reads CAWSIGTALPEKLFF. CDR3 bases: TGTGCCTGGAGTATCGGGACAGCGCTTCCTGAAAAACTGTTTTTT.

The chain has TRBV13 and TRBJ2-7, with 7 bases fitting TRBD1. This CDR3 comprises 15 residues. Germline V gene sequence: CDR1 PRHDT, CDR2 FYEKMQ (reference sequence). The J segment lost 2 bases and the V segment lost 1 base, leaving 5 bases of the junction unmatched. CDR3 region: CASSLAGDRAYEQYF. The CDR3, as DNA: TGTGCCAGCAGCTTAGCAGGAGACAGGGCCTACGAGCAGTACTTC.

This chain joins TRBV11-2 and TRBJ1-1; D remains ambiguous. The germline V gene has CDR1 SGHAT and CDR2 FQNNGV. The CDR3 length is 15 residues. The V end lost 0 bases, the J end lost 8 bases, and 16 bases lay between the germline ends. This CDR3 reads CASSLDGRADEEAFF. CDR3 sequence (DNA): TGTGCCAGCAGCTTAGATGGGAGGGCAGATGAGGAAGCTTTCTTT.

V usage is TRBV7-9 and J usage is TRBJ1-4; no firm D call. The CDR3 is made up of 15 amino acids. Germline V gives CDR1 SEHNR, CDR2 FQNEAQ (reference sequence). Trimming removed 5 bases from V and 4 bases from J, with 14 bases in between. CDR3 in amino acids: CASSTRSGRNEKLFF. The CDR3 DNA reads TGTGCCAGCAGCACCCGATCGGGCCGTAATGAAAAACTGTTTTTT. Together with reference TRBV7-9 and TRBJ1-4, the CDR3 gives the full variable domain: DTGVSQNPRHKITKRGQNVTFRCDPISEHNRLYWYRQTLGQGPEFLTYFQNEAQLEKSRLLSDRFSAERPKGSFSTLEIQRTEQGDSAMYLCASSTRSGRNEKLFFGSGTQLSVL.

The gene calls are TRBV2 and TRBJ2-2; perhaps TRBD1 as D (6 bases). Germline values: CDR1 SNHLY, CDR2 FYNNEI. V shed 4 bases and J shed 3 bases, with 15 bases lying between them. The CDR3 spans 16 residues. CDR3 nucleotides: TGTGCCAGCAGTGTTGATGCAGGGGACGACACCGGGGAGCTGTTTTTT. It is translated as CASSVDAGDDTGELFF.